A single sample gave rise to the 7 T cell receptor beta chains below, sequenced in a study of T cell responses to AZD1222 COVID-19 vaccine. Sequencing was performed with immunoSEQ multiplex PCR; in TCRdb, only in-frame clones are kept and a portion is missing. The sample has 70,000 to 95,000 clones, 75% to 95% seen once. The material sequenced was peripheral blood, taken 28 days after the second AZD1222 dose. The source is an adult who received the AZD1222 COVID-19 vaccine.

This clone was counted once. The genes are TRBV5-1 and TRBJ2-3, with D hard to call. Trimming left V 4 bases short and J 0 bases short, with 12 bases between. Germline-derived CDR1 and CDR2 are SGHRS and YFSETQ. This CDR3 spans 15 amino acids. CDR3: CASSDTPMSTDTQYF. DNA for the CDR3: TGCGCCAGCAGCGACACCCCCATGAGCACAGATACGCAGTATTTT.

The chain is built from TRBV29-1 and TRBJ2-3, with 8 nucleotides matching TRBD2. This CDR3 has 16 residues. V was pared by 5 bases and J by 5 bases, with 15 bases of the junction left unmatched. CDR1 SQVTM and CDR2 ANQGSEA come from the germline V gene. CDR3 in amino acids: CSVIGGAGGLGDTQYF. CDR3 nucleotide sequence: TGCAGCGTTATAGGTGGGGCGGGAGGACTTGGAGATACGCAGTATTTT.

Here the CDR3 reads CAWCRGTSGGQETQYF. CDR3 coding DNA: TGTGCCTGGTGTAGGGGGACTAGCGGGGGACAAGAGACCCAGTACTTC. This chain links TRBV30 with TRBJ2-5; 14 nucleotides line up with TRBD2. Trimming cost V 5 bases and J 2 bases; bases outside gene matches: 7. Germline CDR1 and CDR2: GTSNPN and SVGIG (reference sequence). The CDR3 is made up of 16 amino acids.

The CDR3 DNA reads as TGTGCCATCAGGGTGGACAGAGGATCCACTGAAGCTTTCTTT. As protein: CAIRVDRGSTEAFF. V is TRBV10-3 and J is TRBJ1-1; a possible D gene is TRBD1 (6 bases). The V and J ends lost 6 bases and 4 bases respectively, with 15 bases between them. The CDR3 contains 14 residues. In germline, CDR1 is ENHRY, CDR2 SYGVKD.

This clone came up once. The chain uses TRBV28 and TRBJ1-2; 10 positions agree with TRBD1. The V segment lost 8 bases and the J segment 2 bases; nucleotides outside the gene matches: 8. This CDR3 spans 15 amino acids. Germline loops: CDR1 MDHEN, CDR2 SYDVKM. CDR3 DNA: TGTGCCAGCCGTATGGGGGGACAGGGGAACTATGGCTACACCTTC. This translates into CASRMGGQGNYGYTF.

V is TRBV6-5 and J is TRBJ2-3; D gene unclear. Germline loops: CDR1 MNHEY, CDR2 SVGAGI. The V end was cut by 11 bases, the J end by 2 bases, with 14 bases between. CDR3 length: 13 amino acids. CDR3 loop: CAAAQSYTDTQYF. The CDR3 region has the DNA TGTGCCGCGGCGCAGTCCTACACAGATACGCAGTATTTT.

The chain has TRBV3-1 (or the pseudogene TRBV3-2) and TRBJ2-7, with 10 bases lining up with TRBD1. Per germline, CDR1 LGHDT and CDR2 YNNKEL (reference sequence). V shed 2 bases, J shed 7 bases, and the junction held 11 bases outside the gene matches. The CDR3 extends over 16 amino acids. In DNA form, the CDR3 reads TGTGCCAGCAGCCAACCCGGGACAGGGGCCCCTTTGGAGCAGTACTTC. Protein: CASSQPGTGAPLEQYF.